This TCR beta chain came from a study of T-cell memory formation after mild COVID-19. Findings and caveats of the study: Among contracting clones, CD4+ were mainly CM/EM and CD8+ enriched in EMRA.

About this clonotype: Its specificity is unknown.

TCRdb re-derived calls from the 5' RACE reads in MiXCR, one entry per CDR3 protein. The data contain around 200,000 distinct CDR3 sequences, approximately 10% of them singletons. Germline lookup yields CDR1 SGHAT and CDR2 FQNNGV. The CDR3 totals 16 residues. J gave up 5 bases and V 5 bases, and 9 bases lay outside the gene matches. This receptor was taken from a man younger than 35 who had mild COVID-19 (a few samples of this study predate the infection). Cell type and time point are not known. This chain connects TRBV11-2 to TRBJ2-5, with 12 nucleotides matching TRBD2. The sequenced material came from PBMCs or a T cell subset sorted from them (not recorded which). The CDR3 DNA sequence: TGTGCCAGCAGCCGAAACGGGCTAGCGGGGGGGGAGACCCAGTACTTC. Amino acids: CASSRNGLAGGETQYF.